This T cell receptor (beta chain) was identified during a study of shared clonotypes between healthy human individuals. This clone was observed a single time. As yet, its antigen is unknown. The method was immunoSEQ multiplex PCR; TCRdb's version includes in-frame clones alone and lacks a portion of them. The repertoire consists of about 1,900,000 clones, with just under 95% occurring once and the leading ten covering 0.9% to 1.5%. Study-wide findings and caveats: Naive CD4 clonotypes were shared across several donors at around 5%.

Naive CD8 populations comprised CD45RO-negative cells positively selected for CCR7, excluding terminally differentiated effector memory CD45RA+ cells. CDR1 is SGHAT and CDR2 is FQNNGV in the germline V gene. Trimming left V 5 bases short and J 7 bases short, with 15 bases between. The CDR3 runs 14 residues. Specimen: naive CD8+ T cells sorted from blood. The receptor's source is a man between 18 and 35 years old in good health. The chain is built from TRBV11-2 and TRBJ2-1; D not resolved. CDR3 protein: CASSPGPGRNEQFF. CDR3 DNA sequence: TGTGCCAGCAGCCCGGGTCCAGGACGGAATGAGCAGTTCTTC.